This TCR beta chain was found in a study of OX40 agonist ivuxolimab in advanced cancers. V was shortened by 3 bases and J by 6 bases, with 14 bases between the two germline ends. Germline loops: CDR1 SNHLY, CDR2 FYNNEI. The CDR3 spans 14 residues. Generated by immunoSEQ multiplex PCR, the TCRdb table keeps only in-frame clones and is missing some. This sample carries roughly 69,000 clones, roughly four fifths of them seen once, and the ten largest clones take roughly 9.2%. The chain employs TRBV2 and TRBJ1-2; no reliable D call. This TCR derives from an adult with an advanced solid tumor such as melanoma, head and neck, liver or kidney cancer. The sample here was CD4+ or CD8+ T cells sorted from blood, taken in a trial of the OX40 agonist ivuxolimab. The CDR3: CASSERQSNNGYTF. The CDR3 nucleotides read TGTGCCAGCAGTGAGCGCCAGTCAAATAATGGCTACACCTTC.